This T cell receptor (beta chain) was identified during a study of molecular identifiers for immune sequencing clone quantification. Study-wide results and limits: Over 98% of CMV-specific effector molecules, but under 1% of naive ones, were in clones above 20 copies. Should identical TCR molecules share a barcode, the sizes of highly expanded clones could be underestimated.

The sorting of naive CD8 T cells used the CD8+CD4-CCR7+CD45RA+ phenotype. In this sample, this clonotype turned up many times. What it recognizes is unknown. Bulk TCR libraries were made with methods that had been previously described and with listed TCR primers. TCRdb passed the PCR reads through MiXCR, listing each CDR3 protein once. The sample records about 640,000 distinct CDR3 sequences, just under 20% being singletons. Germline V lookup: CDR1 LGHNA, CDR2 YNFKEQ. Trimming removed 4 bases from V and 5 bases from J, with 6 bases in between. The CDR3 is 11 residues long. The TCR comes from a human donor in good health. Some libraries in this study had Jurkat cell RNA spiked in. The rearrangement links TRBV4-2 to TRBJ2-7; D is possibly TRBD1 (5 bases). What was sequenced was naive CD8+ T cells from blood, with Jurkat cell RNA spiked in. The subset here: FACS-sorted CD8+CD4-CCR7+CD45RA+ naive T cells. The CDR3 reads CASSRGDEQYF. CDR3 in DNA: TGTGCCAGCAGCCGGGGCGACGAGCAGTACTTC.